Here is one TCR beta chain with its context. The CDR3 spans 14 residues. Germline lookup yields CDR1 SGDLS and CDR2 YYNGEE. V was pared by 5 bases and J by 7 bases, with 6 bases of the junction left unmatched. The sample comes from a study of blood T cell repertoires in COVID-19. Study background: T cells, B-cell-depleted T cells, or PBMCs supplied cDNA or gDNA.

Method: immunoSEQ multiplex PCR; TCRdb's copy keeps in-frame clones and lacks some. The profile shows more than 85,000 clones, about 87% of them singletons. Sequencing was done on a sample of peripheral blood. V and J are TRBV9 and TRBJ1-2, with TRBD1 matching over 12 bases. The origin of this receptor is a woman in her forties or fifties with acute or convalescent COVID-19. CDR3 loop: CASSPGQGASGYTF. CDR3 DNA: TGTGCCAGCAGTCCGGGACAGGGGGCTTCTGGCTACACCTTC.